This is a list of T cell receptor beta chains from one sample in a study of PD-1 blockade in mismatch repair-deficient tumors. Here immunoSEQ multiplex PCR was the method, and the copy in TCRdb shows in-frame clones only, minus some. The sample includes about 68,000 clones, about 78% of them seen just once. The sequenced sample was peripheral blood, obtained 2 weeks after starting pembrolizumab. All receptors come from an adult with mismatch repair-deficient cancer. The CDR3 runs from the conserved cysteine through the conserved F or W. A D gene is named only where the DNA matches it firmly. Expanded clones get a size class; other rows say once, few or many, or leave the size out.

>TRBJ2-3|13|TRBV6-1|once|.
TGTGCCAGCGGTCCTCGAGGCACAGATACGCAGTATTTT
CASGPRGTDTQYF
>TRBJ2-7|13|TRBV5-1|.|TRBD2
TGCGCCAGCTCACGGGAGGCCTCCTACGAGCAGTACTTC
CASSREASYEQYF
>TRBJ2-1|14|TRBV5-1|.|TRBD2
TGCGCCAGCAGCCCGGGACTAGCGGCCGAAGGGCAGTTCTTC
CASSPGLAAEGQFF
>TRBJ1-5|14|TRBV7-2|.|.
TGTGCCAGCAGCTTAGTCCCAGGGGAACAGCCCCAGCATTTT
CASSLVPGEQPQHF
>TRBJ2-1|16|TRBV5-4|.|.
TGTGCCAGCAGCTTGGAGATTAGCGTGAGCTACAATGAGCAGTTCTTC
CASSLEISVSYNEQFF
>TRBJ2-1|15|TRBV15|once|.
TGTGCCACCAGCAGAGCAGGATATGGGGGTCATGAGCAGTTCTTC
CATSRAGYGGHEQFF
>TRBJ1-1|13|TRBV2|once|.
TGTGCCAGCAGTGTGGGGGTCTCCACTGAAGCTTTCTTT
CASSVGVSTEAFF
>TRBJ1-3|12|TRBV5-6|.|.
TGTGCCAGCAGCTTGGTTCGGGGTCTAGAATATTTT
CASSLVRGLEYF
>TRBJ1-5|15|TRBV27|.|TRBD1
TGTGCCAGCAGTTTATCACAGGGGCTGAATCAGCCCCAGCATTTT
CASSLSQGLNQPQHF
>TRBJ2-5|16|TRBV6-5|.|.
TGTGCCAGCAGTTATGGGGTGTCAGGCCCTGAGGGGACCCAGTACTTC
CASSYGVSGPEGTQYF
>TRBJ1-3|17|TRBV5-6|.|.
TGTGCCAGCAGCGGGAAGACCGGACGCCCCGGGGTCGACACCATATATTTT
CASSGKTGRPGVDTIYF
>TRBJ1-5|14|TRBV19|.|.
TGTGCCAGTAGTATTCAGGGAGCCGGTCAGCCCCAGCATTTT
CASSIQGAGQPQHF
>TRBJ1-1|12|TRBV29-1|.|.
TGCAGCGTTTATGGGGGGGGAGAAAAAGCTTTCTTT
CSVYGGGEKAFF
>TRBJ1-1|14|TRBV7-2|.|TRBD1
TGTGCCAGCAGCGGAAGGACAGGGGAATCTGAAGCTTTCTTT
CASSGRTGESEAFF